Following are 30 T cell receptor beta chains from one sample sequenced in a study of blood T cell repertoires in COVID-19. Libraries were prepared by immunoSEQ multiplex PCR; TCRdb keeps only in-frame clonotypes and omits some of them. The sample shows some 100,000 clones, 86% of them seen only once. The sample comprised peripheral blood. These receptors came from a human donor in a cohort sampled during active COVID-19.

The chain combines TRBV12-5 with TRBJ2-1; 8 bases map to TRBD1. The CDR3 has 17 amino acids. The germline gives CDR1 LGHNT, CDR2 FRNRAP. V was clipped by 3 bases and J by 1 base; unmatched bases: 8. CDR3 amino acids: CASGFSGQGGSYNEQFF. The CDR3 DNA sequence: TGTGCTAGTGGTTTTTCCGGACAGGGAGGATCCTACAATGAGCAGTTCTTC.

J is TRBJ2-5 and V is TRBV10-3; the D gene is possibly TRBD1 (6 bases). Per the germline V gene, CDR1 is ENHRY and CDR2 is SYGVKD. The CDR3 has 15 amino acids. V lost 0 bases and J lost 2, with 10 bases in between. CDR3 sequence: CAISESIGGQETQYF. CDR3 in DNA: TGTGCCATCAGTGAGTCGATAGGGGGACAAGAGACCCAGTACTTC.

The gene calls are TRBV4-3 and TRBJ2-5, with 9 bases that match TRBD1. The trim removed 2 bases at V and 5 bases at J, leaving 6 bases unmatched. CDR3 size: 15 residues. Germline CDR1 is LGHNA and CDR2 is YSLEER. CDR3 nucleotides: TGCGCCAGCAGCCAACAACAGGGGGCACTGGAGACCCAGTACTTC. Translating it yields CASSQQQGALETQYF.

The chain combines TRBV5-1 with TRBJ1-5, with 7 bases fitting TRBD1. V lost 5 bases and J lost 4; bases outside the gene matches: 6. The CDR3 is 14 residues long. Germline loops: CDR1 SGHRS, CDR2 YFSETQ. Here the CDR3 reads CASRDRQGNQPQHF. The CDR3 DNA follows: TGCGCCAGCAGGGATCGACAGGGAAATCAGCCCCAGCATTTT.

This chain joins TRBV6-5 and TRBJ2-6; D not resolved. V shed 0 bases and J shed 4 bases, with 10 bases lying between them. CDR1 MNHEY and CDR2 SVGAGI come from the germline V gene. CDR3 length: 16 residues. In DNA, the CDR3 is TGTGCCAGCAGTTACTCGACAAACGGAGGGGCCAACGTCCTGACTTTC. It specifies CASSYSTNGGANVLTF.

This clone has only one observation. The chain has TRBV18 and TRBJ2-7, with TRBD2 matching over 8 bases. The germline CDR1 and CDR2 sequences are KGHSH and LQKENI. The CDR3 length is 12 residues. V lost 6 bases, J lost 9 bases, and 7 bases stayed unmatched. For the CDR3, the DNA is TGTGCCAGCTCCGCGGGGGGAGACTGGCAGTACTTC. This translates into CASSAGGDWQYF.

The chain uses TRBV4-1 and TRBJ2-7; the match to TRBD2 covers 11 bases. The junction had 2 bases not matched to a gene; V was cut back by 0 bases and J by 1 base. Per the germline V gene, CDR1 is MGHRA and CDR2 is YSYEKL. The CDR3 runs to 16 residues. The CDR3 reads CASSQDLAGGSYEQYF. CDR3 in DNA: TGCGCCAGCAGCCAAGATCTAGCGGGAGGATCCTACGAGCAGTACTTC.

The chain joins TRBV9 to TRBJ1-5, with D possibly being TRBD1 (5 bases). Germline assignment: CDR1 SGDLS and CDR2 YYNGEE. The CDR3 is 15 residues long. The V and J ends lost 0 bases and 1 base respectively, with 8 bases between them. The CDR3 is CASSVDGASNQPQHF. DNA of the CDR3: TGTGCCAGCAGCGTAGATGGGGCAAGCAATCAGCCCCAGCATTTT.

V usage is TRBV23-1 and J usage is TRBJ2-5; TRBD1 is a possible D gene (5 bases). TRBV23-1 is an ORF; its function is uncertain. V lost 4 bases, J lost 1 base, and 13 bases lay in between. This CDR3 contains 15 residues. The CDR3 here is CASSPPTEPQETQYF. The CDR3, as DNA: TGCGCCAGCAGTCCCCCGACAGAACCCCAAGAGACCCAGTACTTC.

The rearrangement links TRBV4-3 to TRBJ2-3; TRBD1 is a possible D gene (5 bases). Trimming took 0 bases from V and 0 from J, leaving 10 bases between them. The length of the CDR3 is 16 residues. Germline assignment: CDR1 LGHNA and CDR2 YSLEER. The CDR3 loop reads CASSQDGAASTDTQYF. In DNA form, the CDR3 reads TGCGCCAGCAGCCAAGATGGGGCAGCTAGCACAGATACGCAGTATTTT.

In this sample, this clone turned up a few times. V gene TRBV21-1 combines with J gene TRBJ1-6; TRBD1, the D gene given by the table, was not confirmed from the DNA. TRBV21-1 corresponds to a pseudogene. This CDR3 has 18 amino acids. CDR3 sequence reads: CASSKDYREISYNSPLHF. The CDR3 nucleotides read TGTGCCAGCAGCAAAGATTACAGGGAAATTTCCTATAATTCACCCCTCCACTTT.

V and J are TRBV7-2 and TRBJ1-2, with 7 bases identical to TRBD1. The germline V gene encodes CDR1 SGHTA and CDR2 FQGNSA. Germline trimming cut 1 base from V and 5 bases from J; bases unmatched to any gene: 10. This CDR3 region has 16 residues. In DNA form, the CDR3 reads TGTGCCAGCAGCTTAGTCACTCCGGCAGGGGGATATGGCTACACCTTC. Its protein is CASSLVTPAGGYGYTF.

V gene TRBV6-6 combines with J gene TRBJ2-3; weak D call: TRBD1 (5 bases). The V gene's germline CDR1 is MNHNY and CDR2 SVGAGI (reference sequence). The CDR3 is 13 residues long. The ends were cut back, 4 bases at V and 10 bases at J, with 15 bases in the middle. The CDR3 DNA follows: TGTGCCAGCAGTTCCTCTACAGGTTCGGCGCAGTATTTT. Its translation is CASSSSTGSAQYF.

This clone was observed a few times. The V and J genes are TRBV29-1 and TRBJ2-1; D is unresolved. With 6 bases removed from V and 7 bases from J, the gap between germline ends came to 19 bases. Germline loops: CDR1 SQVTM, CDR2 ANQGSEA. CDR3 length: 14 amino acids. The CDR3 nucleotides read TGCAGCGTGCCTCTGGGCAGCCCTGGGAATGAGCAGTTCTTC. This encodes CSVPLGSPGNEQFF.

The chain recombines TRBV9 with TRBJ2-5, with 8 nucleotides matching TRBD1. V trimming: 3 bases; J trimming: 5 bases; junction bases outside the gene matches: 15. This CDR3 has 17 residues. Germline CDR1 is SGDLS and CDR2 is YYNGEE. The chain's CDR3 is CASSGPRDRPPDETQYF. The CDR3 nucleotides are TGTGCCAGCAGCGGCCCCCGGGACAGGCCGCCCGACGAGACCCAGTACTTC. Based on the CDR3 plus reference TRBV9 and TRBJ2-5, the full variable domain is DSGVTQTPKHLITATGQRVTLRCSPRSGDLSVYWYQQSLDQGLQFLIQYYNGEERAKGNILERFSAQQFPDLHSELNLSSLELGDSALYFCASSGPRDRPPDETQYFGPGTRLLVL.

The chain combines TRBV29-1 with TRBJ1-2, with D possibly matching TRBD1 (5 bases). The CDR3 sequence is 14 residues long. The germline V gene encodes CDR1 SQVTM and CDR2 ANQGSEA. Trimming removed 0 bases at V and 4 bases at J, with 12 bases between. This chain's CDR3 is CSVEENRSTYGYTF. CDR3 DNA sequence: TGCAGCGTTGAAGAAAACAGGTCGACCTATGGCTACACCTTC.

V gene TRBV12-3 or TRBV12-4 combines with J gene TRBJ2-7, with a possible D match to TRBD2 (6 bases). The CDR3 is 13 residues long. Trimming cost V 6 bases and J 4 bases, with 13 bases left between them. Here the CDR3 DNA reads TGTGCCAGCAGCCCGGGCGGGGCTTACGAGCAGTACTTC. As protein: CASSPGGAYEQYF.

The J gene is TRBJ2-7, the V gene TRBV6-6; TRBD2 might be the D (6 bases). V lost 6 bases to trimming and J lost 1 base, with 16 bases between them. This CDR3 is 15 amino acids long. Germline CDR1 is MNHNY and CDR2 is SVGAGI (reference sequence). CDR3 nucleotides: TGTGCCAGCAGGCCGGGAGTTCGATATTCCTACGAGCAGTACTTC. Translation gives CASRPGVRYSYEQYF.

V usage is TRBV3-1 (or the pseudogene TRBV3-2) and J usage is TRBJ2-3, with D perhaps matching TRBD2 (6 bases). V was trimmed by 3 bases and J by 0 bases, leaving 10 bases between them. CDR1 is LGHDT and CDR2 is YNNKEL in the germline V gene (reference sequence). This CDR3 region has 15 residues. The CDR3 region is CASSHRDWSTDTQYF. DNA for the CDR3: TGTGCCAGCAGCCACCGGGACTGGAGCACAGATACGCAGTATTTT.

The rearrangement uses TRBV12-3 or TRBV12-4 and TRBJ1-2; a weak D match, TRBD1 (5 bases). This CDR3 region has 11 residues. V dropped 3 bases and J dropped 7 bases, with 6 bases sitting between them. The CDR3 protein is CASSFGAGYTF. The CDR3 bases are TGTGCCAGCAGTTTTGGGGCTGGCTACACCTTC.

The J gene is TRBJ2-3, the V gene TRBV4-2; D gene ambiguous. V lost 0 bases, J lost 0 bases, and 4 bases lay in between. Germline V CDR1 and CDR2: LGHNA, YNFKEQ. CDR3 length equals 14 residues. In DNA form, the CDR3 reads TGTGCCAGCAGCCAAGACGGGAGCACAGATACGCAGTATTTT. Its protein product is CASSQDGSTDTQYF.

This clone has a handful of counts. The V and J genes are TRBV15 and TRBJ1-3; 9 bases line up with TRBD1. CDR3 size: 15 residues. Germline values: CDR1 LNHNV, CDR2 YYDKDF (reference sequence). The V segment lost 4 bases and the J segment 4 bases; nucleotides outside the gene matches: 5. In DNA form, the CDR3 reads TGTGCCACCAGCACCGACAGGGGGTTCGGAAACACCATATATTTT. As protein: CATSTDRGFGNTIYF.

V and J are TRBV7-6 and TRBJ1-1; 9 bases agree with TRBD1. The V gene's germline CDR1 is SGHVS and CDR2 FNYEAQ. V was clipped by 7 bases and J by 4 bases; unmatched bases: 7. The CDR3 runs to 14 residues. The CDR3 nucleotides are TGTGCCAGCACTAAACAGGGGGCTGGCACTGAAGCTTTCTTT. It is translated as CASTKQGAGTEAFF.

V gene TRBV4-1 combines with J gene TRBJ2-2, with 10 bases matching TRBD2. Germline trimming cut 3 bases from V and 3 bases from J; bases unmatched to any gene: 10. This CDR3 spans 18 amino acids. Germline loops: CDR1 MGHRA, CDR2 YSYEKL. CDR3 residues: CASSQGVAGGLDTGELFF. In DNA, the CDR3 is TGCGCCAGCAGCCAGGGGGTAGCGGGAGGATTGGACACCGGGGAGCTGTTTTTT.

CDR3 protein: CASSQGAILQGETQYF. In DNA, the CDR3 is TGTGCCAGCAGCCAGGGGGCAATCCTTCAGGGGGAGACCCAGTACTTC. The chain carries TRBV3-1 (or the pseudogene TRBV3-2) and TRBJ2-5, with D maybe TRBD1 (6 bases). V gave up 3 bases and J gave up 5 bases, with 19 bases separating them. From germline, CDR1 is LGHDT and CDR2 YNNKEL (reference sequence). The CDR3 extends over 16 amino acids.

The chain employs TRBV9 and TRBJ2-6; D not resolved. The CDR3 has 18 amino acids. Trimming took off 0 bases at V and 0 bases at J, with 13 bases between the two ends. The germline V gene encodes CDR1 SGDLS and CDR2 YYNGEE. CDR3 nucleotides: TGTGCCAGCAGCGTAGCTACAGTGGGCCTCTCTGGGGCCAACGTCCTGACTTTC. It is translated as CASSVATVGLSGANVLTF.

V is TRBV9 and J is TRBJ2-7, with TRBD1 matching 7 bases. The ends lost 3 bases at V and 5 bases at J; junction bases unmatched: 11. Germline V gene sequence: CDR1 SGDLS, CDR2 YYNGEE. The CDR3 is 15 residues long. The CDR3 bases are TGTGCCAGCAGCGGGCCCGGACAGGTTACGGACGAGCAGTACTTC. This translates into CASSGPGQVTDEQYF.

The CDR3 bases are TGTGCCAGCACCCCAGACAGGCTGGGACAGCCCTCTGAAGCTTTCTTT. Its translation: CASTPDRLGQPSEAFF. V and J are TRBV7-9 and TRBJ1-1; 7 bases agree with TRBD1. J gave up 6 bases and V 7 bases, and 17 bases lay outside the gene matches. The CDR3 sequence is 16 residues long. Germline V lookup: CDR1 SEHNR, CDR2 FQNEAQ (reference sequence).

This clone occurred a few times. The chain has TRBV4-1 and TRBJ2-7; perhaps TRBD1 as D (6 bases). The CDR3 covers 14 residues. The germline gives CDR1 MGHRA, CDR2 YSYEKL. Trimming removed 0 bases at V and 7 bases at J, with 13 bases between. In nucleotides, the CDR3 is TGCGCCAGCAGCCAAGAAAATGGACAGAATGAGCAGTACTTC. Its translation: CASSQENGQNEQYF.

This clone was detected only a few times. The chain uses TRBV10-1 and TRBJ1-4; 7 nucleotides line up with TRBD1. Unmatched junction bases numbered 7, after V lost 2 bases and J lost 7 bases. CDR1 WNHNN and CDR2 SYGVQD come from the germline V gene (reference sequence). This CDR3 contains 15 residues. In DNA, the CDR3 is TGCGCCAGCAGTGAGAACTATCAGGGGGGTGAAAAACTGTTTTTT. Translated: CASSENYQGGEKLFF.